The 23 T cell receptor beta chains listed next were all sequenced from one sample in a study of blood T cells in healthy people across ages. With a J-beta primer mix and a sample-barcoded 5' primer, a second PCR ran about 7 to 11 cycles. TCRdb used MiXCR to reprocess the 5' RACE reads, holding one entry per CDR3 protein. The sample consists of about 1 million distinct CDR3 sequences, almost 25% of them appearing once. This sample also appeared in a second study, on T cells of mothers and their children.

Specimen: blood. Receptors were obtained from a girl aged 2-15 years in good health.

V and J are TRBV20-1 and TRBJ2-3; 7 bases map to TRBD2. The CDR3 covers 14 residues. The V segment lost 3 bases and the J segment 4 bases; nucleotides outside the gene matches: 7. Germline loops: CDR1 DFQATT, CDR2 SNEGSKA (reference sequence). Here the CDR3 reads CSARATSYPDTQYF. The CDR3 nucleotides read TGCAGTGCTAGGGCGACTAGCTATCCAGATACGCAGTATTTT.

The chain is built from TRBV6-2 or TRBV6-3 and TRBJ2-1; TRBD2 aligns across 9 bases. The CDR3 totals 14 residues. The germline CDR1 and CDR2 sequences are MNHEY and SVGEGT. With 9 bases clipped from V and 7 bases from J, the junction kept 10 bases outside the gene matches. The CDR3 loop is CASTTGTSYNEQFF. CDR3 coding DNA: TGTGCCAGTACTACCGGGACTAGCTATAATGAGCAGTTCTTC.

This clonotype was counted a few times. The chain is built from TRBV2 and TRBJ2-5; D may be TRBD1 or TRBD2 (5 bases each). CDR1 is SNHLY and CDR2 is FYNNEI in the germline V gene. The germline V and J ends were trimmed by 0 bases and 12 bases, with 11 bases remaining between them. CDR3 length: 12 amino acids. The CDR3 DNA reads TGTGCCAGCAGTGAAGCTCGAGGGGTTGAGTACTTC. It translates to CASSEARGVEYF.

V and J are TRBV28 and TRBJ2-7; 7 bases are a match to TRBD1. This CDR3 comprises 12 residues. From germline, CDR1 is MDHEN and CDR2 SYDVKM. V gave up 10 bases and J gave up 4 bases; unmatched junction bases: 7. The CDR3 region is CATHRGGYEQYF. In DNA form, the CDR3 reads TGTGCCACCCACAGGGGTGGGTACGAGCAGTACTTC.

This clonotype came up a few times. The V call is TRBV28, the J call TRBJ2-1; TRBD1 matches at 8 bases. CDR1 and CDR2 from the germline V gene are MDHEN and SYDVKM. The CDR3 consists of 14 residues. With 3 bases clipped from V and 6 bases from J, the junction kept 4 bases outside the gene matches. CDR3 region: CASSFRTGINEQFF. DNA for the CDR3: TGTGCCAGCAGTTTTCGGACAGGGATCAATGAGCAGTTCTTC.

The V gene is TRBV7-9, the J gene TRBJ2-1; TRBD2 aligns across 16 bases. The V and J ends lost 5 bases and 10 bases, in that order; junction bases with no gene match: 8. In germline, CDR1 is SEHNR, CDR2 FQNEAQ (reference sequence). This CDR3 spans 16 amino acids. CDR3 in DNA: TGTGCCAGCAGCGAAGGGACTAGCGGGGGGGTCCTAGAGCAGTTCTTC. Its protein is CASSEGTSGGVLEQFF. The entire variable domain, with the rest obtained from reference TRBV7-9 and TRBJ2-1, is as follows: DTGVSQNPRHKITKRGQNVTFRCDPISEHNRLYWYRQTLGQGPEFLTYFQNEAQLEKSRLLSDRFSAERPKGSFSTLEIQRTEQGDSAMYLCASSEGTSGGVLEQFFGPGTRLTVL.

The V call is TRBV5-1, the J call TRBJ2-1, with D unclear. This CDR3 has 15 residues. The V gene's germline CDR1 is SGHRS and CDR2 YFSETQ. Trimming pared 3 bases from V and 0 bases from J, leaving 10 bases between. The CDR3 DNA is TGCGCCAGCAGCTCGCAGTCAAGCTCCTACAATGAGCAGTTCTTC. Translation gives CASSSQSSSYNEQFF.

The V and J genes are TRBV9 and TRBJ1-5; D possibly corresponds to TRBD1 (5 bases). V lost 2 bases, J lost 4 bases, and 13 bases lay in between. This CDR3 comprises 15 residues. Per germline, CDR1 SGDLS and CDR2 YYNGEE. The CDR3 protein is CASSVQGHFNQPQHF. As DNA, the CDR3 is TGTGCCAGCAGCGTTCAAGGACACTTTAATCAGCCCCAGCATTTT.

The chain uses TRBV11-3 and TRBJ1-1, with D maybe TRBD1 (5 bases). CDR1 SGHNT and CDR2 YENEEA come from the germline V gene. V was clipped by 3 bases and J by 2 bases, with 19 bases between them. This CDR3 is 17 amino acids long. The CDR3 protein is CASSFLVTGSPNTEAFF. The CDR3 DNA reads TGTGCCAGCAGCTTTTTAGTTACAGGATCACCCAACACTGAAGCTTTCTTT.

The chain joins TRBV4-1 to TRBJ1-1; the D gene is possibly TRBD1 (5 bases). Trimming removed 1 base from V and 7 bases from J, with 13 bases in between. Germline V gene data show CDR1 as MGHRA and CDR2 as YSYEKL. The CDR3 covers 14 residues. The CDR3 loop reads CASSQARGVGEAFF. DNA of the CDR3: TGCGCCAGCAGCCAAGCAAGAGGGGTCGGTGAAGCTTTCTTT.

The V call is TRBV12-3 or TRBV12-4, the J call TRBJ1-1; no clear D gene. There are 15 residues in the CDR3. Trimming shortened V by 7 bases and J by 1 base, and 16 bases separated the two germline ends. The CDR3 bases are TGTGCCAGCACCAAGGCGGGTATCGGGAACACTGAAGCTTTCTTT. Protein sequence: CASTKAGIGNTEAFF.

This clonotype was observed a handful of times. V usage is TRBV7-8 and J usage is TRBJ1-3; 7 bases match TRBD1. V lost 1 base to trimming and J lost 2 bases; unmatched junction nucleotides: 2. Germline V gene data show CDR1 as SGHVS and CDR2 as FQNEAQ. The CDR3 length is 15 residues. This CDR3 reads CASSLEGAAGNTIYF. DNA for the CDR3: TGTGCCAGCAGCTTAGAGGGGGCGGCTGGAAACACCATATATTTT. The full variable domain, with the rest looked up from reference TRBV7-8 and TRBJ1-3, is GAGVSQSPRYKVAKRGQDVALRCDPISGHVSLFWYQQALGQGPEFLTYFQNEAQLDKSGLPSDRFFAERPEGSVSTLKIQRTQQEDSAVYLCASSLEGAAGNTIYFGEGSWLTVV.

In its sample, this clonotype was seen a few times. V is TRBV18 and J is TRBJ2-3; tentatively, D is TRBD2 (6 bases). Trimming cost V 2 bases and J 7 bases, with 13 bases left between them. The CDR3 contains 14 residues. Per germline, CDR1 KGHSH and CDR2 LQKENI. The CDR3 sequence is CASSPGTGTNTQYF. The CDR3 DNA is TGTGCCAGCTCACCAGGGACTGGCACGAATACGCAGTATTTT.

This clonotype was detected many times. V and J are TRBV29-1 and TRBJ1-1; D possibly corresponds to TRBD1 (6 bases). V was cut by 6 bases and J by 1 base, with 9 bases left in between. There are 12 residues in the CDR3. CDR1 and CDR2 from the germline V gene are SQVTM and ANQGSEA. CDR3 DNA: TGCAGCGTGGAGGGGGAGAACACTGAAGCTTTCTTT. This encodes CSVEGENTEAFF.

This clonotype was seen many times. The J gene is TRBJ2-5, the V gene TRBV25-1; D gene uncertain. Trimming shortened V by 7 bases and J by 1 base, and 7 bases separated the two germline ends. The CDR3 length is 12 residues. Per the germline V gene, CDR1 is MGHDK and CDR2 is SYGVNS. The CDR3 DNA sequence: TGTGCCAGCACTGGCAGCCAAGAGACCCAGTACTTC. The encoded protein is CASTGSQETQYF.

This clonotype was counted only a few times. The chain links TRBV10-3 to TRBJ2-3; D uncertain. The CDR3 loop spans 10 amino acids. Per the germline V gene, CDR1 is ENHRY and CDR2 is SYGVKD. Deletions cut 10 bases from V and 5 bases from J, with 7 bases between. CDR3 nucleotides: TGTGCCACCTTGAAAGATACGCAGTATTTT. Translation: CATLKDTQYF.

The rearrangement uses TRBV7-2 and TRBJ1-2; D gene uncertain. Trimming removed 7 bases from V and 8 bases from J, with 11 bases in between. Germline lookup yields CDR1 SGHTA and CDR2 FQGNSA. The CDR3 loop spans 11 amino acids. CDR3 region: CASTLNRGYTF. DNA for the CDR3: TGTGCCAGCACCTTGAATCGAGGCTACACCTTC.

Of note for this clonotype: Because it lacks the conserved phenylalanine or tryptophan at the end, this CDR3 is likely a read error. The V call is TRBV12-3 or TRBV12-4, the J call TRBJ2-3; D is unresolved. The CDR3 totals 11 residues. Here the CDR3 reads CASSLVDAQYS. The DNA for the CDR3 is TGTGCCAGCAGTTTAGTAGATGCGCAGTATTCC.

The chain is built from TRBV7-9 and TRBJ1-1, with D perhaps matching TRBD1 (5 bases). V was clipped by 5 bases and J by 3 bases, with 13 bases between them. CDR3 size: 14 residues. Germline loops: CDR1 SEHNR, CDR2 FQNEAQ (reference sequence). The CDR3 region is CASSKGTEDTEAFF. The CDR3 DNA reads as TGTGCCAGCAGCAAAGGGACCGAGGACACTGAAGCTTTCTTT.

This clonotype was seen a handful of times. The rearrangement joins TRBV20-1 to TRBJ2-1; D call uncertain. The CDR3 is 15 residues long. The germline V gene encodes CDR1 DFQATT and CDR2 SNEGSKA (reference sequence). Trimming removed 5 bases from V and 2 bases from J, with 16 bases in between. The CDR3 nucleotides read TGCAGTGCTGGAATCCTAACAGCTACCTACAATGAGCAGTTCTTC. Translation: CSAGILTATYNEQFF.

The chain joins TRBV5-1 to TRBJ2-2; TRBD2 is a possible D gene (6 bases). Germline CDR1 is SGHRS and CDR2 is YFSETQ. The CDR3 runs 14 residues. The germline V and J ends were trimmed by 5 bases and 6 bases, with 14 bases remaining between them. CDR3 sequence (DNA): TGCGCCAGCAGATGGGGGGAATCGGCCGGGGAGCTGTTTTTT. Its translation: CASRWGESAGELFF.

In its sample, this clonotype was seen a few times. The chain carries TRBV2 and TRBJ1-1; D remains ambiguous. The V end was cut by 5 bases, the J end by 10 bases, with 17 bases between. Germline V lookup: CDR1 SNHLY, CDR2 FYNNEI. This CDR3 is built from 13 residues. The CDR3 here is CASSTRTKGRAFF. CDR3 coding DNA: TGTGCCAGCAGTACCCGGACGAAAGGGCGAGCTTTCTTT.

The CDR3 loop reads CASSQAVGTDEKLFF. The CDR3 DNA reads as TGTGCCAGCAGCCAAGCAGTAGGGACAGATGAAAAACTGTTTTTT. The V and J genes are TRBV4-2 and TRBJ1-4; TRBD1 matches 7 bases. The CDR3 covers 15 residues. Per the germline V gene, CDR1 is LGHNA and CDR2 is YNFKEQ. Trimming cost V 1 base and J 6 bases; bases outside gene matches: 5.